These T cell receptor beta chains were read from a single sample in a study of OX40 agonist ivuxolimab in advanced cancers. Profiling relied on immunoSEQ multiplex PCR, and the TCRdb table lists in-frame clones only, not all of them. This sample has under 20,000 clones, with just over 85% found just once. The material was CD4+ or CD8+ T cells sorted from blood, obtained in a trial of the OX40 agonist ivuxolimab. Receptor source: an adult with an advanced solid tumor such as melanoma, head and neck, liver or kidney cancer. Each CDR3 is given with its conserved first and last residue. A D gene is named only where the DNA matches it firmly. Rows give clone size only sometimes, using once, few, many, or a class for an expanded clone.

D gene	V gene	clone size	J gene	CDR3 DNA	CDR3 protein
-	TRBV5-1	-	TRBJ2-7	TGCGCCAGCAACCCCGGGCAAGCCTACGAGCAGTACTTC	CASNPGQAYEQYF
-	TRBV7-2	-	TRBJ1-2	TGTGCCAGCGTCCGAAACAGGGAGTCAGGGGGCTACACCTTC	CASVRNRESGGYTF
TRBD2	TRBV28	-	TRBJ2-3	TGTGCCAGCAGCCCCTTAGCGGGGGGGACAGATACGCAGTATTTT	CASSPLAGGTDTQYF
-	TRBV5-1	-	TRBJ1-1	TGCGCCAGCAGCTTGGACCCGACCGGGTTGGCTTTCTTT	CASSLDPTGLAFF
-	TRBV6-1	-	TRBJ2-2	TGTGCCAGCAGTGAAGCATCCCAGGGGGAGCTGTTTTTT	CASSEASQGELFF
TRBD1	TRBV6-5	-	TRBJ1-5	TGTGCCAGCAGCCCGACAGGGTTACTCAATCAGCCCCAGCATTTT	CASSPTGLLNQPQHF
-	TRBV18	-	TRBJ1-1	TGTGCGGGGGGGCTAAAACAGAACACTGAAGCTTTCTTT	CAGGLKQNTEAFF
-	TRBV10-3	-	TRBJ1-1	TGTGCCATCAGTGTACACAGGGACGGTAACACTGAAGCTTTCTTT	CAISVHRDGNTEAFF
TRBD1	TRBV2	-	TRBJ1-2	TGTGCCAGCGGGACAGGTGGCTACACCTTC	CASGTGGYTF
TRBD2	TRBV2	once	TRBJ2-1	TGTGCCAGCAGTGAGGTTCGACTAGCGGTATACAATGAGCAGTTCTTC	CASSEVRLAVYNEQFF
-	TRBV7-8	-	TRBJ1-1	TGTGCCAGCAGCTTAGACCTAAACACTGAAGCTTTCTTT	CASSLDLNTEAFF
-	TRBV19	-	TRBJ1-1	TGTGCCAGTAGTATGTGGCAGCAGAACACTGAAGCTTTCTTT	CASSMWQQNTEAFF
-	TRBV11-1	-	TRBJ2-1	TGTGCCAGCAACCCGACTCCCACGGTGAGCTCCTACAATGAGCAGTTCTTC	CASNPTPTVSSYNEQFF
-	TRBV2	-	TRBJ2-1	TGTGCCAGCGTCACCTCAACAGGGTTCGGTGAGCAGTTCTTC	CASVTSTGFGEQFF
TRBD2	TRBV5-1	-	TRBJ2-3	TGCGCCAGCAGCCTGGGACTAGCGGGGGCGGATACGCAGTATTTT	CASSLGLAGADTQYF
TRBD1	TRBV11-2	-	TRBJ2-1	TGTGCCAGCAGCCAAGGACAGGGGCAGTTCTTC	CASSQGQGQFF
-	TRBV6-1	once	TRBJ1-3	TGTGCCAGCAGTGAAGTGGCAGGACGGGGTTATGGAAACACCATATATTTT	CASSEVAGRGYGNTIYF
-	TRBV6-1	once	TRBJ2-1	TGTGCCAGCAGTGAATGGGCCAACGTGTCTAAGTTCTTC	CASSEWANVSKFF
-	TRBV11-2	-	TRBJ1-1	TGTGCCAGCAGCTGGATGAACACTGAAGCTTTCTTT	CASSWMNTEAFF
TRBD1	TRBV6-1	-	TRBJ1-5	TGTGCCAGTACGGGACAGGTGGCAAATCAGCCCCAGCATTTT	CASTGQVANQPQHF
-	TRBV10-3	-	TRBJ1-5	TGTGCCATCAGTGAAGACGGGGGGGGCAATCAGCCCCAGCATTTT	CAISEDGGGNQPQHF
TRBD2	TRBV5-1	-	TRBJ2-3	TGCGCCAGCAGCTCGCGACTAGCGGGGTCCACAGATACGCAGTATTTT	CASSSRLAGSTDTQYF
-	TRBV6-6	-	TRBJ2-2	TGTGCCAATAGGGGATCGAACACCGGGGAGCTGTTTTTT	CANRGSNTGELFF
-	TRBV27	-	TRBJ1-6	TGTGCCAGCAACCCGCAGGGTGGGGCACCCCTCCACTTT	CASNPQGGAPLHF
-	TRBV5-4	-	TRBJ2-5	TGTGCCAGCAGCTTATTGTTAGGGTCAGAGACCCAGTACTTC	CASSLLLGSETQYF
-	TRBV5-1	once	TRBJ2-6	TGCGCCAGCAGCTCGCAGGGCTCTATAGGGGCCAACGTCCTGACTTTC	CASSSQGSIGANVLTF
-	TRBV6-1	-	TRBJ2-1	TGTGCCAGCAGTAGGACGGGCAATGAGCAGTTCTTC	CASSRTGNEQFF
TRBD1	TRBV29-1	-	TRBJ1-2	TGCAGCGTGGACCCGGGACAGGGGGCAGGGGGCTACACCTTC	CSVDPGQGAGGYTF
TRBD2	TRBV2	few	TRBJ2-7	TGTGCCAGCAGTGAAGGGATGGGACTAGGAAACGAGCAGTACTTC	CASSEGMGLGNEQYF
-	TRBV7-6	-	TRBJ2-3	TGTGCCAGCAGCTTATGGTCCCCAGGGGACACAGATACGCAGTATTTT	CASSLWSPGDTDTQYF
-	TRBV18	-	TRBJ2-2	TGTGCCAGCTCACGAAGGGACACCGGGGAGCTGTTTTTT	CASSRRDTGELFF
-	TRBV29-1	-	TRBJ1-4	TGCAGCGTTCGGACGGTTTTTAATGAAAAACTGTTTTTT	CSVRTVFNEKLFF
-	TRBV18	once	TRBJ1-3	TGTGCCAGCTCACGGGGGATGGCTGGAAACACCATATATTTT	CASSRGMAGNTIYF
-	TRBV2	-	TRBJ2-5	TGTGCCGGAGTTAGGGGGGAGCAAGAGACCCAGTACTTC	CAGVRGEQETQYF
TRBD1	TRBV7-3	-	TRBJ2-2	TGTGCCAGCAGCCCTCCCGGACAGGGGGCTACCGGGGAGCTGTTTTTT	CASSPPGQGATGELFF
-	TRBV2	-	TRBJ2-1	TGTGCCAGCAGTGAAGATAGGTACAATGAGCAGTTCTTC	CASSEDRYNEQFF
-	TRBV7-8	-	TRBJ2-2	TGTGCCAGCAGCTTAAGAAGAACCGGGGAGCTGTTTTTT	CASSLRRTGELFF
-	TRBV20-1	-	TRBJ2-7	TGCAGTGCTCAGGACGGATACGAGCAGTACTTC	CSAQDGYEQYF
TRBD1	TRBV2	-	TRBJ2-5	TGTGCCAGCAGTGAGATAGGGACAGGGGCAGAGACCCAGTACTTC	CASSEIGTGAETQYF
-	TRBV7-3	-	TRBJ2-7	TGTGCCAGCAGCTTTCAAGGGCAGGGAGGCTACGAGCAGTACTTC	CASSFQGQGGYEQYF